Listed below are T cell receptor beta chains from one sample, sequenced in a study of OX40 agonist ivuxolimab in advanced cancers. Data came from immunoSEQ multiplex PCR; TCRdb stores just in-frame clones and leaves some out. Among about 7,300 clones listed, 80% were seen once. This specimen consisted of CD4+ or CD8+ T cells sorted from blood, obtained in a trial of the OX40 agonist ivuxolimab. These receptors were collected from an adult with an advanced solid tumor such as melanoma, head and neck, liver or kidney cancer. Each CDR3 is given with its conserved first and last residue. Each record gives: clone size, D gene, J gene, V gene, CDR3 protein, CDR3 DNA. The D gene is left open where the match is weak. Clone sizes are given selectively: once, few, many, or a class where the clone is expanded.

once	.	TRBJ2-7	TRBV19	CASSIGGAYEQYF	TGTGCCAGTAGTATTGGGGGAGCCTACGAGCAGTACTTC
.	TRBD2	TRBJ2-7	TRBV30	CAWSWSGGGEQYF	TGTGCCTGGAGTTGGAGCGGGGGGGGCGAGCAGTACTTC
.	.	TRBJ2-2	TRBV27	CASRDPLPGRAGELFF	TGTGCCAGCCGAGACCCCTTGCCAGGGCGAGCCGGGGAGCTGTTTTTT
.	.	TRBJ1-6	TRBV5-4	CASSLPGDSPLHF	TGTGCCAGCAGCCTCCCAGGGGATTCACCCCTCCACTTT
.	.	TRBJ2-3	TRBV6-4	CASRASGTDTQYF	TGTGCCAGCAGGGCTTCGGGCACAGATACGCAGTATTTT
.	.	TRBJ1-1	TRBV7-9	CASSLISTEAFF	TGTGCCAGCAGCTTGATCAGCACTGAAGCTTTCTTT
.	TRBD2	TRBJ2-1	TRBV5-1	CASSSGGYYNEQFF	TGCGCCAGCAGCTCCGGGGGGTACTACAATGAGCAGTTCTTC
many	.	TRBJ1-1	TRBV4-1	CASSQEPGAQTEAFF	TGCGCCAGCAGCCAAGAGCCGGGGGCGCAAACTGAAGCTTTCTTT
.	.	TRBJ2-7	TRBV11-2	CASSWTYEQYF	TGTGCCAGCAGCTGGACCTACGAGCAGTACTTC
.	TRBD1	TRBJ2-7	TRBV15	CATTPGQGVYEQYF	TGTGCCACCACTCCGGGACAGGGGGTCTACGAGCAGTACTTC
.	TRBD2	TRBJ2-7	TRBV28	CASSLFREGYEQYF	TGTGCCAGCAGTTTATTTCGGGAGGGCTACGAGCAGTACTTC
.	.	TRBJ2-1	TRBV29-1	CSVEKWFNEQFF	TGCAGCGTTGAAAAATGGTTCAATGAGCAGTTCTTC
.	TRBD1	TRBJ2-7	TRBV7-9	CASSRQGGSYEQYF	TGTGCCAGCAGCCGACAGGGGGGCTCCTACGAGCAGTACTTC
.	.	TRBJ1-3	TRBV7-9	CASSLLVGSSGNTIYF	TGTGCCAGCAGCTTATTAGTGGGTAGCTCTGGAAACACCATATATTTT
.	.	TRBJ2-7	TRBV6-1	CASSHREGDSYEQYF	TGTGCCAGCAGCCACAGGGAGGGGGACTCCTACGAGCAGTACTTC
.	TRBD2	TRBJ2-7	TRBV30	CAVRAGGEQYF	TGTGCGGTCAGGGCGGGAGGGGAGCAGTACTTC
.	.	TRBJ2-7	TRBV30	CAWNARPYEQYF	TGTGCCTGGAACGCCAGGCCCTACGAGCAGTACTTC
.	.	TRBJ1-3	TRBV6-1	CASSELGRGTGNTIYF	TGTGCCAGCAGTGAACTGGGCAGGGGAACTGGAAACACCATATATTTT
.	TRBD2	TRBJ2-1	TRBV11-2	CASSVTSGTYNEQFF	TGTGCCAGCAGCGTGACTAGCGGGACTTACAATGAGCAGTTCTTC
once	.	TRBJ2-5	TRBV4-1	CASSRNGEGETQYF	TGCGCCAGCAGCCGTAATGGTGAGGGAGAGACCCAGTACTTC
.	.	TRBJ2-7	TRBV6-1	CASSEAAVNGEQYF	TGTGCCAGCAGTGAAGCGGCGGTTAACGGCGAGCAGTACTTC
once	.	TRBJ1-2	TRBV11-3	CASSLRGEGYTF	TGTGCCAGCAGCTTACGAGGGGAGGGCTACACCTTC
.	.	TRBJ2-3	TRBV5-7	CASSLWGTDTQYF	TGTGCCAGCAGCTTGTGGGGCACAGATACGCAGTATTTT